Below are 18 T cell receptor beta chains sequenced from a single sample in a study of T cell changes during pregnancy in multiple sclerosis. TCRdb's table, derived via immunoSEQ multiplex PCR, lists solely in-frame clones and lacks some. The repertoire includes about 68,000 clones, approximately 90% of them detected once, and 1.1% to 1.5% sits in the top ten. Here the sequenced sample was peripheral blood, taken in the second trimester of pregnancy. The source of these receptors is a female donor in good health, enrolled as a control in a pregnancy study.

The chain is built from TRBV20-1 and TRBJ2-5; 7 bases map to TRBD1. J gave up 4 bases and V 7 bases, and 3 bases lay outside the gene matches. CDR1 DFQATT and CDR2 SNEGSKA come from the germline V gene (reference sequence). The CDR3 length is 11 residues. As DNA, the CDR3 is TGCAGTGTAAGGGGGCCAGAGACCCAGTACTTC. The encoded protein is CSVRGPETQYF.

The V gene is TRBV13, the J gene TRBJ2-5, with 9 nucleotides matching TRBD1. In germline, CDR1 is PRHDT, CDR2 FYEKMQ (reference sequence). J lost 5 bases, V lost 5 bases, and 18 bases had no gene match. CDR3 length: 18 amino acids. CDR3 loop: CASSPLHGTGWRRETQYF. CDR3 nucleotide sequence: TGTGCCAGCAGCCCACTCCACGGGACAGGGTGGCGCCGGGAGACCCAGTACTTC. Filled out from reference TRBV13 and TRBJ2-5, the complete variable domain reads AAGVIQSPRHLIKEKRETATLKCYPIPRHDTVYWYQQGPGQDPQFLISFYEKMQSDKGSIPDRFSAQQFSDYHSELNMSSLELGDSALYFCASSPLHGTGWRRETQYFGPGTRLLVL.

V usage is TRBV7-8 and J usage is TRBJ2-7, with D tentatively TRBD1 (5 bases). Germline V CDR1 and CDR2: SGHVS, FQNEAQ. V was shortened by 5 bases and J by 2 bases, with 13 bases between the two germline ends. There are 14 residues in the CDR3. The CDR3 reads CASSTDSPPYEQYF. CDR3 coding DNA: TGTGCCAGCAGCACTGACAGCCCACCCTACGAGCAGTACTTC. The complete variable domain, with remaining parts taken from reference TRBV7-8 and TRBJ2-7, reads GAGVSQSPRYKVAKRGQDVALRCDPISGHVSLFWYQQALGQGPEFLTYFQNEAQLDKSGLPSDRFFAERPEGSVSTLKIQRTQQEDSAVYLCASSTDSPPYEQYFGPGTRLTVT.

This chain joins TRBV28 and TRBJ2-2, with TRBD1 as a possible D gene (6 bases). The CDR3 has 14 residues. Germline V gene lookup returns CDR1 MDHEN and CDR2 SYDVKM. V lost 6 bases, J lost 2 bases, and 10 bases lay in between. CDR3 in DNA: TGTGCCAGCAGGACGGGACAAAACACCGGGGAGCTGTTTTTT. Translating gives CASRTGQNTGELFF.

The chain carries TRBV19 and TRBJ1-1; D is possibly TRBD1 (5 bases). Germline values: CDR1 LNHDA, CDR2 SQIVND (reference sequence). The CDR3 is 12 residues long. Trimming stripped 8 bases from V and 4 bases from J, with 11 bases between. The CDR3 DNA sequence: TGTGCCAGTGCGGGGGGGAGCACTGAAGCTTTCTTT. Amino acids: CASAGGSTEAFF.

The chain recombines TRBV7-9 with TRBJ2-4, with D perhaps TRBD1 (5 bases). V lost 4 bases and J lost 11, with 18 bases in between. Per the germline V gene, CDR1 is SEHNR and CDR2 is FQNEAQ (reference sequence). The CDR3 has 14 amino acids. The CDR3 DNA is TGTGCCAGCAGCTCCCCAGGGATGGAAAAAGTTCAGTACTTC. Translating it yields CASSSPGMEKVQYF.

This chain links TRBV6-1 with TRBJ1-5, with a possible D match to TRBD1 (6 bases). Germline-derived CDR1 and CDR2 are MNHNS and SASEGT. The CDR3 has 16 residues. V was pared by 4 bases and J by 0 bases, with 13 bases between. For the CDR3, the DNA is TGTGCCAGCAGTGTGGGGACACTAATTAGCAATCAGCCCCAGCATTTT. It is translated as CASSVGTLISNQPQHF.

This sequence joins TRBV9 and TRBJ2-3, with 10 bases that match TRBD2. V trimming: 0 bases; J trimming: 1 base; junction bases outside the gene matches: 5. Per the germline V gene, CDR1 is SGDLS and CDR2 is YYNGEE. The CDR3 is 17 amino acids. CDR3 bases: TGTGCCAGCAGCGTAGCCACTAGCGGGAAGGGCACAGATACGCAGTATTTT. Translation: CASSVATSGKGTDTQYF.

Written as DNA, the CDR3 is TGTGCCAGCAGTTTAATCAGTTACAATGAGCAGTTCTTC. Amino acid sequence: CASSLISYNEQFF. The chain employs TRBV27 and TRBJ2-1; D unclear. This CDR3 comprises 13 residues. V dropped 2 bases and J dropped 4 bases, with 6 bases sitting between them. In germline, CDR1 is MNHEY, CDR2 SMNVEV (reference sequence).

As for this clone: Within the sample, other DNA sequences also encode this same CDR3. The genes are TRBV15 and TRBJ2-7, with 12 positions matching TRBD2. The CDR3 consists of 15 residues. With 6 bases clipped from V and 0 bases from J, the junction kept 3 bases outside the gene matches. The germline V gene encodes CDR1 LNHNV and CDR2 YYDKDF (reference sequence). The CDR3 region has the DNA TGTGCCACCAGTCGACTAGCGGGAGCCTCCTACGAGCAGTACTTC. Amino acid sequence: CATSRLAGASYEQYF.

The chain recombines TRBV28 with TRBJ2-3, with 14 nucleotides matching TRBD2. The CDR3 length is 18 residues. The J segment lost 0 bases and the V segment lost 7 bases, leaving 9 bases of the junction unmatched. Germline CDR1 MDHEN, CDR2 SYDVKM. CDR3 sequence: CASIRLAGGYSSTDTQYF. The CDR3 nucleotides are TGTGCCAGCATCCGACTAGCGGGAGGGTACTCAAGCACAGATACGCAGTATTTT. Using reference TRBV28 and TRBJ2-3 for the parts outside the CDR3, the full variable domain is DVKVTQSSRYLVKRTGEKVFLECVQDMDHENMFWYRQDPGLGLRLIYFSYDVKMKEKGDIPEGYSVSREKKERFSLILESASTNQTSMYLCASIRLAGGYSSTDTQYFGPGTRLTVL.

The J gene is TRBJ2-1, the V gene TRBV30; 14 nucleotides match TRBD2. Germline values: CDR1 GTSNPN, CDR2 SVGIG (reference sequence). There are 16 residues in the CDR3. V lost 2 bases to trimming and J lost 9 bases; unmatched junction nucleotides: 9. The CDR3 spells CAWSILTSGRAVEQFF. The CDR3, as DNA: TGTGCCTGGAGTATCCTGACTAGCGGGAGGGCCGTTGAGCAGTTCTTC.

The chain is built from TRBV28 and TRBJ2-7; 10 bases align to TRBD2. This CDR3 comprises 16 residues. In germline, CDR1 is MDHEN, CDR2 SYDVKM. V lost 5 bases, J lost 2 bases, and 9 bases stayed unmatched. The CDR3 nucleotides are TGTGCCAGCAGTCAGCTAGCGGGAGTAATAACCTACGAGCAGTACTTC. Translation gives CASSQLAGVITYEQYF.

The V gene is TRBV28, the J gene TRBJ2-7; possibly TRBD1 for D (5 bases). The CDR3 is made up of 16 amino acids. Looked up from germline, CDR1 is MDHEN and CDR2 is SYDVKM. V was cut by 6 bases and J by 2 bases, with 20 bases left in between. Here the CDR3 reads CASSITGWQAPYEQYF. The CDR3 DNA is TGTGCCAGCAGCATTACAGGCTGGCAGGCTCCCTACGAGCAGTACTTC. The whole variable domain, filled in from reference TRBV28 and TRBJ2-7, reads DVKVTQSSRYLVKRTGEKVFLECVQDMDHENMFWYRQDPGLGLRLIYFSYDVKMKEKGDIPEGYSVSREKKERFSLILESASTNQTSMYLCASSITGWQAPYEQYFGPGTRLTVT.

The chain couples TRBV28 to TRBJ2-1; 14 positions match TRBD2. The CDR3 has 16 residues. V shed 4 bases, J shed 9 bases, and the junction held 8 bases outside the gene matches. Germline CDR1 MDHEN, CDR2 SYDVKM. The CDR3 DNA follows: TGTGCCAGCAGTTCAACCGGGACTAGCGGGAGCTTTGAGCAGTTCTTC. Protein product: CASSSTGTSGSFEQFF.

CDR3 nucleotides: TGTGCCAGTAGTGTCCAGGGGGCCATTGGCAATCAGCCCCAGCATTTT. Encoded protein: CASSVQGAIGNQPQHF. This chain uses TRBV19 with TRBJ1-5; TRBD1 aligns across 8 bases. The V segment lost 5 bases and the J segment 2 bases; nucleotides outside the gene matches: 8. The CDR3 has 16 residues. In germline, CDR1 is LNHDA, CDR2 SQIVND (reference sequence).

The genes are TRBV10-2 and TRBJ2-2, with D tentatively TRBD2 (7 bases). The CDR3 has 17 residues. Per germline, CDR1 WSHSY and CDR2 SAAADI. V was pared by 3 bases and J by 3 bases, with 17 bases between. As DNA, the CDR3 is TGCGCCAGCAGTGACCCCCTGGGGGGGGCCTACACCGGGGAGCTGTTTTTT. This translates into CASSDPLGGAYTGELFF.

CDR3 DNA sequence: TGTGCCAGTTCAGCGAACGGGAACAATCAGCCCCAGCATTTT. It yields the protein CASSANGNNQPQHF. The J gene is TRBJ1-5, the V gene TRBV19; no clear D. V dropped 8 bases and J dropped 3 bases, with 14 bases sitting between them. The germline V gene encodes CDR1 LNHDA and CDR2 SQIVND (reference sequence). CDR3 length: 14 residues.